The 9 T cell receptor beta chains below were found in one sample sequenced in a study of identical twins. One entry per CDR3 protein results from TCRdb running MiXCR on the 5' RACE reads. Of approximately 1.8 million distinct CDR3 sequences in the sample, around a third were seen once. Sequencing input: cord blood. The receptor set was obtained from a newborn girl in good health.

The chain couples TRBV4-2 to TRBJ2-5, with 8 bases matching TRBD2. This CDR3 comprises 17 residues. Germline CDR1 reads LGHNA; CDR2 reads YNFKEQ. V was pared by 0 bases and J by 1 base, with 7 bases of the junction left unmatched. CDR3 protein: CASSQDGSGGGQETQYF. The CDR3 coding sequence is TGTGCCAGCAGCCAAGATGGCAGCGGGGGTGGCCAAGAGACCCAGTACTTC.

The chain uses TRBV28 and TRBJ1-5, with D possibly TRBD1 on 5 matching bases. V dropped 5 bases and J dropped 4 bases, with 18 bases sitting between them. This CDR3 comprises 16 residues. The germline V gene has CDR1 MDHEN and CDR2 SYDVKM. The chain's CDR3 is CASSIPPGRRNQPQHF. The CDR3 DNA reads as TGTGCCAGCAGTATCCCCCCGGGACGCAGAAATCAGCCCCAGCATTTT.

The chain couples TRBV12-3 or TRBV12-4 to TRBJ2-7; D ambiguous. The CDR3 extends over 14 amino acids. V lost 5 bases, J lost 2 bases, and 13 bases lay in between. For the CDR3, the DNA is TGTGCCAGCAGTAGGACCCCACGAGCCTACGAGCAGTACTTC. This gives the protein CASSRTPRAYEQYF.

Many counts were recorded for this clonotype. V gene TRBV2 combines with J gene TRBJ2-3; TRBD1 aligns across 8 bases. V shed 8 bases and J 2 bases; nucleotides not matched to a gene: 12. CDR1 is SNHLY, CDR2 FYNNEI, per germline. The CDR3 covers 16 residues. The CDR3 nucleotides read TGTGCCAGCGGAGACAGGGGACAGCGGTACACAGATACGCAGTATTTT. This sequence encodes CASGDRGQRYTDTQYF.

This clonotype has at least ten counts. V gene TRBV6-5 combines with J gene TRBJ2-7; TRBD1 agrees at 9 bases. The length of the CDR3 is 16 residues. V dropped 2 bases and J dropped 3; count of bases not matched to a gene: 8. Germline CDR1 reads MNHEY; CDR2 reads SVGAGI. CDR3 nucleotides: TGTGCCAGCAGTTACACCGGGACAGGGATCTTCTACGAGCAGTACTTC. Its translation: CASSYTGTGIFYEQYF.

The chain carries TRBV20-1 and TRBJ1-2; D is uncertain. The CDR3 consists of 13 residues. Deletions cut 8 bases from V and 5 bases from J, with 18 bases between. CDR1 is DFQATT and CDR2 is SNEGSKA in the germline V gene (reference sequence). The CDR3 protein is CSYLLLRPYGYTF. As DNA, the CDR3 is TGCAGTTACCTACTCCTACGGCCGTATGGCTACACCTTC.

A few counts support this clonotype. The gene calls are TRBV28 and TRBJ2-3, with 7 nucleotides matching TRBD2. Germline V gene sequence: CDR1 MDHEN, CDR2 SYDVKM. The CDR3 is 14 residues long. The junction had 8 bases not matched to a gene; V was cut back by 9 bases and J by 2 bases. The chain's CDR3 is CASRSGAHTDTQYF. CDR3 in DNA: TGTGCCAGTCGCAGCGGGGCCCACACAGATACGCAGTATTTT.

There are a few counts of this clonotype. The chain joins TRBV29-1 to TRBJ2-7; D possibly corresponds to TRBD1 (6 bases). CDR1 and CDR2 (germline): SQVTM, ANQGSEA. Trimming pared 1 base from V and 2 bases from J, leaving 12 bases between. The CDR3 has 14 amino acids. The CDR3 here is CSVEVGTGPYEQYF. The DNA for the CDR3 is TGCAGCGTTGAAGTGGGAACAGGGCCCTACGAGCAGTACTTC.

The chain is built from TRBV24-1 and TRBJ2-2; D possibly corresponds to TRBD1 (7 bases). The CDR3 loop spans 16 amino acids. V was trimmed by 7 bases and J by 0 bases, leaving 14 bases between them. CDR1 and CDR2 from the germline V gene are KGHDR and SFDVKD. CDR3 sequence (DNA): TGTGCCACCAGCGGGCGGGACAGACCGAACACCGGGGAGCTGTTTTTT. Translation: CATSGRDRPNTGELFF.